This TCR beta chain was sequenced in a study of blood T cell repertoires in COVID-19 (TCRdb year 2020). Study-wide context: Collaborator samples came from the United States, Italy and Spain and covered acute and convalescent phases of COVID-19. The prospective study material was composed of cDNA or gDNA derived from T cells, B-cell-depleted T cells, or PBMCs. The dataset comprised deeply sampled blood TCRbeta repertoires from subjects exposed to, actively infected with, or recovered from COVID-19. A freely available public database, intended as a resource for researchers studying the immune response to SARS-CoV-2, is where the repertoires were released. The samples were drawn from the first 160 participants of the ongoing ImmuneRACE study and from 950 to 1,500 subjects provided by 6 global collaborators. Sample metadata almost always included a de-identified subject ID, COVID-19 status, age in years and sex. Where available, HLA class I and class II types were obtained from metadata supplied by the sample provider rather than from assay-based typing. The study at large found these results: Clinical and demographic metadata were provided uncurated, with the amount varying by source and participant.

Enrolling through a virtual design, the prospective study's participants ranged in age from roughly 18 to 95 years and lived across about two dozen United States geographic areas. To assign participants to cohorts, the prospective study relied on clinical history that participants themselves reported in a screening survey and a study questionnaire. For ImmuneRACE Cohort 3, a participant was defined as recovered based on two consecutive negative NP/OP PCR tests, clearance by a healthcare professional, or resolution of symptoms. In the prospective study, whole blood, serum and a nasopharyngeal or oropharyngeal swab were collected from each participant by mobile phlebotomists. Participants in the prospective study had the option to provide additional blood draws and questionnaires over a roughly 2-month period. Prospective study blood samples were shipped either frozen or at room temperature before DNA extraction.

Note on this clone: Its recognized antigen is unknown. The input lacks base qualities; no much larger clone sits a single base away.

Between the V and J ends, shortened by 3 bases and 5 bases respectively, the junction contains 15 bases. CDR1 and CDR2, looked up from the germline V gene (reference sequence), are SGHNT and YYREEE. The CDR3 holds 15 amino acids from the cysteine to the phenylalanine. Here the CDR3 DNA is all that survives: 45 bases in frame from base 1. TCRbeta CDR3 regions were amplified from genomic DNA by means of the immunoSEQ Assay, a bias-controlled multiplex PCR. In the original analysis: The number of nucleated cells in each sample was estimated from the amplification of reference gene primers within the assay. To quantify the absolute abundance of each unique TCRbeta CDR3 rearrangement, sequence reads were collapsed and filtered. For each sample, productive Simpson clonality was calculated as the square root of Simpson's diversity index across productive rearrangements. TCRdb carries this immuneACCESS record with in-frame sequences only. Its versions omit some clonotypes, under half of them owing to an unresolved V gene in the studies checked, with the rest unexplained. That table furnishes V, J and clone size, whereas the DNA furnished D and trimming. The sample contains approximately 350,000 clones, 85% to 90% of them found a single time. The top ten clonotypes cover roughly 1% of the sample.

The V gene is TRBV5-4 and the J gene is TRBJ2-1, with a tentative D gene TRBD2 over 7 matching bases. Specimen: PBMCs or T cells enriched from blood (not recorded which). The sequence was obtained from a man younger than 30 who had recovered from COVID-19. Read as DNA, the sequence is TGTGCCAGCAGCTCGACCGGGGGGCCGGACAATGAGCAGTTCTTC. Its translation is CASSSTGGPDNEQFF.